These 9 T cell receptor beta chains were all obtained from the same sample, sequenced in a study of shared T cell receptors in the human thymus. TCRdb's copy holds only in-frame clones and misses some; the assay was immunoSEQ multiplex PCR. The repertoire consists of about 660,000 clones, with around 87% occurring once and the leading ten covering 0.0094%. These data were also reused for a study on human thymus T cells.

The sample taken for sequencing was thymocytes. These receptors all stem from a boy under two years old with a congenital heart defect.

The chain couples TRBV11-2 to TRBJ2-3, with 10 bases lining up with TRBD2. Unmatched junction bases numbered 14, after V lost 5 bases and J lost 3 bases. Germline V gene lookup returns CDR1 SGHAT and CDR2 FQNNGV. This CDR3 contains 18 residues. The CDR3 coding sequence is TGTGCCAGCAGCCCTACCCCCGGAAGCGGGGGGGGAACAGATACGCAGTATTTT. Its protein product is CASSPTPGSGGGTDTQYF. Based on the CDR3 plus reference TRBV11-2 and TRBJ2-3, the full variable domain is EAGVAQSPRYKIIEKRQSVAFWCNPISGHATLYWYQQILGQGPKLLIQFQNNGVVDDSQLPKDRFSAERLKGVDSTLKIQPAKLEDSAVYLCASSPTPGSGGGTDTQYFGPGTRLTVL.

The V and J genes are TRBV5-1 and TRBJ2-3; 7 nucleotides align to TRBD2. The V gene end was trimmed by 3 bases and the J gene end by 5 bases; junction bases not matched to a gene: 6. CDR3 length equals 14 residues. Looked up from germline, CDR1 is SGHRS and CDR2 is YFSETQ. CDR3 nucleotide sequence: TGCGCCAGCAGCTGGTCGGGGGGTTTAGATACGCAGTATTTT. It codes for CASSWSGGLDTQYF.

The CDR3 DNA is TGTGCCAGCAGTCCCGGGACAGAGTTTTCCTACGAGCAGTACTTC. Protein product: CASSPGTEFSYEQYF. V usage is TRBV28 and J usage is TRBJ2-7; 7 bases are shared with TRBD1. J was trimmed by 1 base and V by 5 bases; bases with no gene match: 8. There are 15 residues in the CDR3. Looked up from germline, CDR1 is MDHEN and CDR2 is SYDVKM.

This sequence joins TRBV7-9 and TRBJ1-1; D is unresolved. The CDR3 spans 15 residues. Germline V gene sequence: CDR1 SEHNR, CDR2 FQNEAQ (reference sequence). V lost 5 bases, J lost 4 bases, and 17 bases lay in between. CDR3 nucleotide sequence: TGTGCCAGCAGCGACGACTGGATCGGAGGCACTGAAGCTTTCTTT. This gives the protein CASSDDWIGGTEAFF.

The J gene is TRBJ1-4, the V gene TRBV6-1; 8 bases map to TRBD1. Germline trimming cut 8 bases from V and 8 bases from J; bases unmatched to any gene: 10. CDR1 is MNHNS and CDR2 is SASEGT in the germline V gene. The CDR3 loop spans 14 amino acids. The CDR3, as DNA: TGTGCCAGCTTGGACGGGACAGGCTACGAAAAACTGTTTTTT. Translating gives CASLDGTGYEKLFF.

The J gene is TRBJ2-7, the V gene TRBV4-3; 9 nucleotides agree with TRBD1. CDR1 and CDR2 from the germline V gene are LGHNA and YSLEER. Trimming removed 0 bases from V and 2 bases from J; junction bases left unmatched: 8. The CDR3 sequence is 17 residues long. CDR3 amino acids: CASSQDTLTGGTYEQYF. CDR3 DNA sequence: TGCGCCAGCAGCCAAGATACCCTGACAGGGGGTACCTACGAGCAGTACTTC.

V gene TRBV7-8 combines with J gene TRBJ1-5; the D gene is possibly TRBD1 (5 bases). CDR3 length: 13 amino acids. Trimming removed 1 base from V and 7 bases from J, with 8 bases in between. Per the germline V gene, CDR1 is SGHVS and CDR2 is FQNEAQ. The CDR3 coding sequence is TGTGCCAGCAGCTTAGTCGGGGGACAGCCCCAGCATTTT. It encodes CASSLVGGQPQHF.

The V and J genes are TRBV5-1 and TRBJ2-7, with 7 positions matching TRBD1. The CDR3 totals 15 residues. CDR1 is SGHRS and CDR2 is YFSETQ in the germline V gene. J was trimmed by 3 bases and V by 3 bases; bases with no gene match: 9. The CDR3 region has the DNA TGCGCCAGCAGCTCAAGGACAGGTACTCTCTACGAGCAGTACTTC. This translates into CASSSRTGTLYEQYF.

The rearrangement links TRBV19 to TRBJ2-7; D possibly corresponds to TRBD2 (6 bases). Germline V gives CDR1 LNHDA, CDR2 SQIVND (reference sequence). Trimming took 2 bases from V and 2 from J, leaving 13 bases between them. This CDR3 has 15 amino acids. The CDR3 region has the DNA TGTGCCAGTAGTATACGGAGGGACTCAACCTACGAGCAGTACTTC. This codes for CASSIRRDSTYEQYF.